Presented here are 19 T cell receptor beta chains from one specimen sequenced in a study of human T cells and chemical hapten exposure. Whole blood, unfractionated, served as the material for total RNA extraction. TCRdb ran MiXCR on the 5' RACE reads and lists one entry per CDR3 protein. The sample includes under 150,000 distinct CDR3 sequences, around a fifth of them seen just once. Receptor source: a human donor in good health.

This clonotype was counted a few times. The chain uses TRBV9 and TRBJ2-3; D unclear. Per the germline V gene, CDR1 is SGDLS and CDR2 is YYNGEE. The CDR3 spans 14 residues. Trimming took off 5 bases at V and 1 base at J, with 11 bases between the two ends. The CDR3 protein is CASSVLVGTDTQYF. CDR3 in DNA: TGTGCCAGCAGTGTCCTCGTGGGCACAGATACGCAGTATTTT.

The genes are TRBV9 and TRBJ1-6; D remains unclear. V was clipped by 0 bases and J by 9 bases, with 13 bases between them. The CDR3 spans 15 residues. CDR1 and CDR2 (germline): SGDLS, YYNGEE. The CDR3 is CASSVDLAGGSPLHF. In DNA, the CDR3 is TGTGCCAGCAGCGTAGATCTGGCGGGCGGTTCACCCCTCCACTTT.

This clonotype was recorded a few times. The CDR3 loop reads CASSQAGGRPYEQYF. The CDR3 DNA reads as TGTGCCAGCAGCCAAGCAGGCGGGAGGCCCTACGAGCAGTACTTC. The rearrangement uses TRBV3-1 and TRBJ2-7, with 8 bases aligning to TRBD2. This CDR3 spans 15 amino acids. The V gene end was trimmed by 1 base and the J gene end by 2 bases; junction bases not matched to a gene: 4. CDR1 and CDR2 from the germline V gene are LGHDT and YNNKEL (reference sequence).

This clonotype turned up a few times. J is TRBJ2-3 and V is TRBV6-1; TRBD2 matches 7 bases. The CDR3 totals 14 residues. The V segment lost 7 bases and the J segment 4 bases; nucleotides outside the gene matches: 8. CDR1 MNHNS and CDR2 SASEGT come from the germline V gene. This CDR3 is CASTEREESDTQYF. The CDR3 nucleotides read TGTGCCAGCACCGAACGGGAGGAATCAGATACGCAGTATTTT.

Only a few counts were recorded for this clonotype. The CDR3, as DNA: TGTGCCAGCACCCCGCGCGGCTCCCTAGCCAAAAACATTCAGTACTTC. Protein product: CASTPRGSLAKNIQYF. The genes are TRBV28 and TRBJ2-4, with unresolved D. The CDR3 consists of 16 residues. V shed 7 bases and J shed 0 bases, with 16 bases lying between them. Germline loops: CDR1 MDHEN, CDR2 SYDVKM.

This clonotype occurred a few times. This rearrangement joins TRBV28 to TRBJ2-7; 7 bases align to TRBD2. Germline lookup yields CDR1 MDHEN and CDR2 SYDVKM. Trimming removed 10 bases from V and 4 bases from J; junction bases left unmatched: 10. The CDR3 has 13 amino acids. The CDR3 DNA is TGTGCCACCATGAGCGGGATGGGGTACGAGCAGTACTTC. This sequence encodes CATMSGMGYEQYF. The full variable domain, completed using reference TRBV28 and TRBJ2-7, is DVKVTQSSRYLVKRTGEKVFLECVQDMDHENMFWYRQDPGLGLRLIYFSYDVKMKEKGDIPEGYSVSREKKERFSLILESASTNQTSMYLCATMSGMGYEQYFGPGTRLTVT.

Only a few counts were recorded for this clonotype. The CDR3 protein is CASSVASTGGNTIYF. Written as DNA, the CDR3 is TGTGCCAGCAGCGTAGCGTCAACAGGGGGGAACACCATATATTTT. The rearrangement links TRBV9 to TRBJ1-3, with 8 bases matching TRBD1. With V trimmed by 0 bases and J by 7 bases, 6 bases remained unmatched. The CDR3 extends over 15 amino acids. The germline V gene has CDR1 SGDLS and CDR2 YYNGEE.

This clonotype was detected many times. The chain couples TRBV25-1 to TRBJ2-3, with 12 bases matching TRBD2. V shed 4 bases and J 6 bases; nucleotides not matched to a gene: 8. Germline V lookup: CDR1 MGHDK, CDR2 SYGVNS. The CDR3 has 16 residues. CDR3 nucleotide sequence: TGTGCCAGCAGTGCCCGACTAGCGGGAGTGGGGGATACGCAGTATTTT. Amino acid sequence: CASSARLAGVGDTQYF.

V usage is TRBV30 and J usage is TRBJ1-6; 7 bases map to TRBD1. Germline CDR1 is GTSNPN and CDR2 is SVGIG (reference sequence). The CDR3 contains 14 residues. Trimming at V came to 0 bases and at J to 8 bases, leaving 4 bases not matched to a gene. CDR3: CAWSVRQGDSPLHF. The CDR3, as DNA: TGTGCCTGGAGTGTACGTCAGGGGGATTCACCCCTCCACTTT.

This chain joins TRBV9 and TRBJ2-7, with 10 bases identical to TRBD1. Looked up from germline, CDR1 is SGDLS and CDR2 is YYNGEE. The length of the CDR3 is 15 residues. The trim removed 4 bases at V and 1 base at J, leaving 5 bases unmatched. CDR3 sequence (DNA): TGTGCCAGCAGCCCGTGGGACAGGGGTTCCTACGAGCAGTACTTC. This translates into CASSPWDRGSYEQYF.

The J gene is TRBJ2-7, the V gene TRBV19; TRBD1 matches at 7 bases. Germline trimming cut 5 bases from V and 8 bases from J; bases unmatched to any gene: 12. The germline CDR1 and CDR2 sequences are LNHDA and SQIVND (reference sequence). CDR3 length: 14 residues. The CDR3 sequence: CASSSRTGVGQQYF. For the CDR3, the DNA is TGTGCCAGTAGTTCCCGGACAGGAGTTGGGCAGCAGTACTTC.

This clonotype showed up just a few times. The chain joins TRBV29-1 to TRBJ2-7, with D perhaps TRBD1 (6 bases). V was shortened by 4 bases and J by 13 bases, with 17 bases between the two germline ends. Per the germline V gene, CDR1 is SQVTM and CDR2 is ANQGSEA. The CDR3 spans 11 residues. The CDR3 loop is CSVVWTDGLYF. The CDR3 coding sequence is TGCAGCGTTGTTTGGACAGACGGTCTTTACTTC.

The rearrangement links TRBV27 to TRBJ1-4; D is uncertain. Germline V gene data show CDR1 as MNHEY and CDR2 as SMNVEV (reference sequence). The CDR3 runs 14 residues. Trimming stripped 6 bases from V and 5 bases from J, with 13 bases between. CDR3 DNA: TGTGCCAGCAGCCCGAATGTACGGAATGAAAAACTGTTTTTT. Its translation: CASSPNVRNEKLFF.

The chain uses TRBV28 and TRBJ2-7; 8 bases are shared with TRBD1. Germline lookup yields CDR1 MDHEN and CDR2 SYDVKM. This CDR3 region has 12 residues. V gave up 8 bases and J gave up 11 bases; unmatched junction bases: 11. The CDR3 protein is CASSGTGKLKYF. The DNA for the CDR3 is TGTGCCAGCTCCGGGACAGGCAAGTTAAAGTACTTC.

The chain recombines TRBV3-1 with TRBJ1-1, with a possible D match to TRBD1 (5 bases). V lost 0 bases and J 1 base, leaving 9 bases between the germline ends. The germline V gene encodes CDR1 LGHDT and CDR2 YNNKEL (reference sequence). This CDR3 region has 15 residues. In nucleotides, the CDR3 is TGTGCCAGCAGCCAAGATTCAGGGCGGAACACTGAAGCTTTCTTT. It encodes CASSQDSGRNTEAFF.

The V and J genes are TRBV5-1 and TRBJ2-7; TRBD1 matches 8 bases. Germline CDR1 and CDR2: SGHRS and YFSETQ. The CDR3 covers 15 residues. The ends lost 4 bases at V and 4 bases at J; junction bases unmatched: 10. The CDR3 nucleotides read TGCGCCAGCAGCCCCCCCGGGACAGGTTTTTACGAGCAGTACTTC. As protein: CASSPPGTGFYEQYF.

This clonotype came up a few times. This chain joins TRBV5-1 and TRBJ2-3; maybe TRBD1 (6 bases). The CDR3 is 17 amino acids. V lost 0 bases, J lost 9 bases, and 23 bases lay in between. Looked up from germline, CDR1 is SGHRS and CDR2 is YFSETQ. The CDR3 DNA is TGCGCCAGCAGCTTGGCTCTATCTCCCTTACAGGGAACGACGCAGTATTTT. It translates to CASSLALSPLQGTTQYF.

This clonotype was detected only once. V is TRBV12-3 or TRBV12-4 and J is TRBJ1-1; no definite D call. The CDR3 covers 12 residues. V lost 11 bases and J 4 bases, leaving 14 bases between the germline ends. The CDR3 here is CACDKESTEAFF. CDR3 bases: TGTGCCTGCGACAAAGAGTCCACTGAAGCTTTCTTT.

The genes are TRBV7-9 and TRBJ1-6; no definite D call. Germline loops: CDR1 SEHNR, CDR2 FQNEAQ (reference sequence). With 0 bases removed from V and 14 bases from J, the gap between germline ends came to 17 bases. The CDR3 length is 15 residues. In DNA form, the CDR3 reads TGTGCCAGCAGCTTAGCGCGGGCGGGGATCCCAACCCTCCACTTT. This encodes CASSLARAGIPTLHF.